The clone carrying this T cell receptor (beta chain) was detected ten times or more. Constant-segment primers served in 5'RACE that generated TCR alpha and TCR beta cDNA libraries bearing sample barcodes and UMIs. TCRdb reprocessed the 5' RACE reads with MiXCR, giving one entry per CDR3 protein. The sample lists approximately 450,000 distinct CDR3 sequences, around a sixth seen once, with around an eighth in the top ten. The sample comes from a study of T-cell memory formation after mild COVID-19. Study as a whole: There were largely donor-specific TCR clusters.

What was sequenced was PBMCs or a T cell subset sorted from them (not recorded which). This receptor was taken from an adult woman who had mild COVID-19 (a few samples of this study predate the infection). Cell type and time point are not known.

The CDR3 DNA reads as TGTGCCAGCAGCTCCTCAGCTAGCGGGGGGAACAATGAGCAGTTCTTC. Its translation: CASSSSASGGNNEQFF. This chain joins TRBV7-6 and TRBJ2-1; 11 bases align to TRBD2. In germline, CDR1 is SGHVS, CDR2 FNYEAQ. The CDR3 runs 16 residues. V shed 4 bases and J 5 bases; nucleotides not matched to a gene: 7.